This T cell receptor beta chain derives from a study of radiation and T cells in renal cell carcinoma (dated by TCRdb to about 2020). Context from the whole study: In total, around 53 samples, comprising approximately 26 tumors and around 27 peripheral blood samples, were subjected to TCR beta sequencing. The last blood draw occurred 4 weeks after radiation, at the same time as nephrectomy. A total of approximately 3,800,000 unique CDR3 nucleotide sequences, encoding roughly 2.7 million unique CDR3 amino acid sequences, were found across all 50 or so samples.

Results and caveats for the whole study, not just this receptor: Because the trial had a single-armed design, the trial could not examine how radiation dose or scheduling affected the TCR repertoire. Top tumor clonotypes rose in blood from baseline to 2 weeks post-radiation, then contracted by 4 weeks, suggesting transient expansion of tumor-resident clones. Because pretreatment tumor biopsies were not available, the baseline intratumoral presence of clonotypes could not be determined. Tracking of blood repertoire dynamics stopped at less than 5 weeks after treatment, with no follow-up past that point.

Details on this clone: What antigen it recognizes has not been identified. No base qualities exist here, and no much larger clone lies one base off it.

Following the manufacturer's recommendations, the immunoSEQ kit was used to generate TCR beta libraries from genomic DNA. To prepare libraries, a first multiplex PCR with proprietary primers was run, followed by a second PCR that added unique barcodes, and a bead cleanup was done after each round. Each sample batch included a kit-provided positive control reaction and a negative control reaction. The final libraries were assessed on an Agilent 4200 TapeStation D1000 ScreenTape, pooled by volume, and quantified by qPCR. Sequencing was performed on an Illumina NextSeq500 using a MidOutput 150-cycle cartridge, with 156 Read1 cycles, 15 Index1 cycles, and the kit custom primers. The pooled library was loaded at 1.0 pM, and around 20% PhiX control was spiked in. On the study's bioinformatics: Vendor-processed data were analyzed in R, and a clonotype was defined as all T cells sharing the same CDR3 nucleotide sequence. In the clone abundance analyses, frequencies were normalized to the 10,000 most abundant clones in each sample. Public T cell clones, which averaged fewer than five per sample, were excluded before analysis. A difference in abundance of at least 32-fold between compartments was used to define tumor-enriched and baseline blood-enriched clonotypes. Clonotypes expanded or contracted between blood time points were identified with a beta-binomial differential abundance model. Tumor-blood repertoire similarity was measured with the Baroni-Urbani and Buser coefficient, and groups were compared using two-tailed Wilcoxon tests in R. As stored in TCRdb, this immuneACCESS dataset retains in-frame rearrangements with V and J assigned. A fraction of the clones does not appear; measured against another copy, unresolved V genes explain less than half of the discrepancy, and the remainder lacks a known reason. V and J calls and clone size are given by that table; D and trimming were obtained from the DNA. Within this sample are tens of thousands of clones, with 70% to 90% of them counted one time only. 2% to 3% of the sample is held by the ten biggest clonotypes.

The sample's time point, from its label and the paper: blood 4 weeks post-SBRT, at nephrectomy. What this sample's treatment or condition label stands for: 15 Gy SBRT to primary tumor, nephrectomy 4 weeks later. The samples were obtained from a clinical trial, where primary renal cell carcinomas were treated with 15 Gy stereotactic body radiation therapy and then removed by nephrectomy 4 weeks afterward. To follow tumor-enriched clonotypes, serial peripheral blood was collected from radiation-treated patients at baseline and at 2 weeks and 4 weeks after SBRT. All patients had renal cell carcinoma with clear cell pathology. Genomic DNA for TCR sequencing was prepared using the QIAamp DNA Blood Mini Kit (Qiagen). The analyses included just those samples that passed every quality control check. The starting material was blood, obtained from a patient whose treatment included radiotherapy and nephrectomy. This TCR was sampled from an older woman with renal cell carcinoma.

The CDR3 loop reads CASTGTGGGRREKLFF. The nucleotide sequence is TGTGCCAGTACCGGGACAGGGGGCGGCCGGCGGGAAAAACTGTTTTTT. The chain joins TRBV19 to TRBJ1-4; 12 middle bases align to TRBD1. Spanning cysteine to phenylalanine, the CDR3 consists of 16 amino acids. The retained sequence is limited to the CDR3, 48 bases, with the frame set at the first base. Per the germline V gene (reference sequence), LNHDA is the CDR1 and SQIVND is the CDR2. V is trimmed back by 7 bases and J by 8 bases, and the junction contains 11 bases that no gene match accounts for.